This T cell receptor beta chain is drawn from a study of shared clonotypes between healthy human individuals. Produced via immunoSEQ multiplex PCR; TCRdb's table is partial and in-frame only. The sample lists about 2.4 million clones, around nine tenths occurring once. The sequence came from a man aged 18 to 29 in good health. Sequenced material: naive CD4+ T cells sorted from blood. Subset reported: CD45RA+ positively selected.

CDR3 nucleotides: TGTGCCAGCAGCTGGGGGGGCCAGGAGACCCAGTACTTC. This codes for CASSWGGQETQYF. The rearrangement joins TRBV7-3 to TRBJ2-5, with D maybe TRBD2 (7 bases). The CDR3 is 13 amino acids. V gave up 4 bases and J gave up 5 bases, with 11 bases separating them. The germline gives CDR1 SGHTA, CDR2 FQGTGA.